This T cell receptor (beta chain) was sequenced for a study of vaccination and CD4 T cells after COVID-19. Background on the study: Six males and four females, two of them Hispanic, were enrolled as convalescents. Each control culture was treated with a CEFX pool, an HIV-1 Nef pool, or no peptide.

This clonotype was picked up a small number of times. Antigen specificity is unknown. Treatment given: approximately nine-day PBMC culture with coronavirus spike peptide pools or control peptides (ViraFEST assay). During the years 2011-2018, before the COVID-19 pandemic, the unexposed donor's CD4+ T cells were collected. CDR3 length: 12 residues. CDR1 is MNHEY, CDR2 SMNVEV, per germline (reference sequence). Trimming cost V 8 bases and J 0 bases, with 8 bases left between them. Once obtained from cultured CD4+ T cells, the DNA was sequenced using the Oncomine TCR Beta short-read assay. Genomic DNA was extracted from cultured CD4+ T cells. TCRdb fed the PCR reads into MiXCR, producing one record per CDR3 protein. The table includes more than 6,000 distinct CDR3 sequences, approximately 35% detected once.

This TCR derives from a human donor in good health. The genes are TRBV27 and TRBJ2-7; D not certain. Sequenced sample: CD4+ T cells from blood, cultured in vitro. CDR3 DNA sequence: TGTGCCAGCTTTTCCAGCTCCTACGAGCAGTACTTC. As protein: CASFSSSYEQYF.